The 10 T cell receptor beta chains presented below share a single source sample, sequenced in a study of sequential checkpoint blockade in melanoma. This table comes from immunoSEQ multiplex PCR, and its TCRdb copy is limited to in-frame clones, with some not included. This table has about 5,000 clones, more than 20% appearing once. The treatment was: randomized to nivolumab then ipilimumab (arm A) or the reverse (arm B). Sequencing was performed on tumor tissue (inferred from file names), taken from a patient given nivolumab and ipilimumab in sequence. The origin of the receptors is a human donor with melanoma.

This clone showed up just a few times. The chain joins TRBV28 to TRBJ2-7, with 7 positions matching TRBD1. Germline CDR1 is MDHEN and CDR2 is SYDVKM. The CDR3 runs to 15 residues. J lost 3 bases, V lost 2 bases, and 7 bases had no gene match. This CDR3 is CASSLEQGFHYEQYF. CDR3 coding DNA: TGTGCCAGCAGTTTAGAACAGGGGTTCCACTACGAGCAGTACTTC.

This rearrangement joins TRBV30 to TRBJ1-1; D possibly corresponds to TRBD1 (5 bases). Trimming shortened V by 0 bases and J by 3 bases, and 8 bases separated the two germline ends. The length of the CDR3 is 13 residues. Germline V gene lookup returns CDR1 GTSNPN and CDR2 SVGIG (reference sequence). The CDR3, as DNA: TGTGCCTGGAGTGTCATGGGGGACACTGAAGCTTTCTTT. This gives the protein CAWSVMGDTEAFF.

This clone was seen only a few times. CDR3 protein: CASSSGDSTDTQYF. The CDR3 nucleotides read TGTGCCAGCAGTTCGGGCGATAGCACAGATACGCAGTATTTT. V is TRBV28 and J is TRBJ2-3; unclear D gene. This CDR3 has 14 amino acids. In germline, CDR1 is MDHEN, CDR2 SYDVKM. V was trimmed by 4 bases and J by 0 bases, leaving 8 bases between them.

CDR3 bases: TGCGCCAGCAGTGATCGAGGCGGTAATGAAAAACTGTTTTTT. Protein product: CASSDRGGNEKLFF. J is TRBJ1-4 and V is TRBV10-2; D is unresolved. The V and J ends lost 3 bases and 4 bases respectively, with 9 bases between them. Per the germline V gene, CDR1 is WSHSY and CDR2 is SAAADI. This CDR3 region has 14 residues.

V is TRBV19 and J is TRBJ2-3; D may be TRBD1 (6 bases). The V end lost 10 bases, the J end lost 1 base, and 12 bases lay between the germline ends. In germline, CDR1 is LNHDA, CDR2 SQIVND (reference sequence). The CDR3 is 13 amino acids. The CDR3 DNA is TGTGCCACCCGGGACACCGGCACAGATACGCAGTATTTT. It yields the protein CATRDTGTDTQYF.

This rearrangement joins TRBV19 to TRBJ2-7; possibly TRBD1 or TRBD2 for D (5 bases each). The CDR3 spans 13 residues. Trimming cost V 3 bases and J 3 bases, with 9 bases left between them. Germline assignment: CDR1 LNHDA and CDR2 SQIVND (reference sequence). CDR3 sequence: CASSMGDGYEQYF. In DNA, the CDR3 is TGTGCCAGTAGTATGGGGGACGGCTACGAGCAGTACTTC.

This clone has just a few counts. The V and J genes are TRBV18 and TRBJ1-4; D might be TRBD1 (5 bases). V gave up 4 bases and J gave up 7 bases, with 10 bases separating them. The CDR3 loop spans 13 amino acids. CDR1 and CDR2 (germline): KGHSH, LQKENI. This CDR3 is CASSQQGSEKLFF. DNA of the CDR3: TGTGCCAGCTCACAGCAGGGCTCTGAAAAACTGTTTTTT.

The chain joins TRBV11-3 to TRBJ1-4; 7 nucleotides line up with TRBD1. The CDR3 runs 15 residues. Germline assignment: CDR1 SGHNT and CDR2 YENEEA. Trimming removed 5 bases from V and 6 bases from J; junction bases left unmatched: 9. The DNA for the CDR3 is TGTGCCAGCAGCACCCGACAGGGTTGGGATGAAAAACTGTTTTTT. Protein: CASSTRQGWDEKLFF.

This clone was seen more than once but under ten times. The chain couples TRBV18 to TRBJ2-1; D not certain. The CDR3 has 15 amino acids. Germline CDR1 is KGHSH and CDR2 is LQKENI. V shed 5 bases and J shed 4 bases, with 15 bases lying between them. The CDR3 loop reads CASSDERRIYNEQFF. The CDR3 DNA reads as TGTGCCAGCTCAGACGAACGTAGGATTTACAATGAGCAGTTCTTC.

This clone showed up just a few times. The V call is TRBV9, the J call TRBJ2-3; D remains ambiguous. This CDR3 contains 15 residues. The ends were cut back, 0 bases at V and 1 base at J, with 9 bases in the middle. Germline loops: CDR1 SGDLS, CDR2 YYNGEE. For the CDR3, the DNA is TGTGCCAGCAGCGTAGGAACGGTGGGCACAGATACGCAGTATTTT. Translating gives CASSVGTVGTDTQYF. Combining the CDR3 with reference TRBV9 and TRBJ2-3 gives the whole variable domain DSGVTQTPKHLITATGQRVTLRCSPRSGDLSVYWYQQSLDQGLQFLIQYYNGEERAKGNILERFSAQQFPDLHSELNLSSLELGDSALYFCASSVGTVGTDTQYFGPGTRLTVL.